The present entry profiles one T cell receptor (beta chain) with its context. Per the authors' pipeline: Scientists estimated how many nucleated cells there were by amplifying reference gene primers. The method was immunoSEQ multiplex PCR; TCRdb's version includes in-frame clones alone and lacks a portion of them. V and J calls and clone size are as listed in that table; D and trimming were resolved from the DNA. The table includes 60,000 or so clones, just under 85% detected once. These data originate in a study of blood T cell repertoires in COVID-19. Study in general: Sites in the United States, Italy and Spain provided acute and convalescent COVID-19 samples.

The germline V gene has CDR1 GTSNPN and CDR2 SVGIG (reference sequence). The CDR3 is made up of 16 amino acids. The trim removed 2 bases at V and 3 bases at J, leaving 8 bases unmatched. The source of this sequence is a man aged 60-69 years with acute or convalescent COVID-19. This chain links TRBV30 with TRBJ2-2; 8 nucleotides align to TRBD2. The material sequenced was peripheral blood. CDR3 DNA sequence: TGTGCCTGGAGTATTCTACGGGGGGGAGACACCGGGGAGCTGTTTTTT. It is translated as CAWSILRGGDTGELFF.